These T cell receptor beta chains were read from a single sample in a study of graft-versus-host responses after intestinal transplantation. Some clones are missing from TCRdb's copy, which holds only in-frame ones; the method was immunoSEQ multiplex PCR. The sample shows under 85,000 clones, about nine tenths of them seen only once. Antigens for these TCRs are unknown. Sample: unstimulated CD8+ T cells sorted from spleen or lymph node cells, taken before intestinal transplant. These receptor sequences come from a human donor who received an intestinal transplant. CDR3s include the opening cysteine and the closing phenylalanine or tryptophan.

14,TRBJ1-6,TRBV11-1,CASSLGRAVSPLHF
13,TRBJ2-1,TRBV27,CASSSNGGNEQFF
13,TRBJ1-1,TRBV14,CASSQEPGTEAFF
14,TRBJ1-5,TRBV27,CASSTTGGRQPQHF
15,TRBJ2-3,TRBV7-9,CASSFRTGLADTQYF
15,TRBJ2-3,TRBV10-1,CASSDRGASTDTQYF
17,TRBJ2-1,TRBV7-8,CASSLIWAGGTYNEQFF
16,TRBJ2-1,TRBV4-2,CASSQDLAGGMDEQFF
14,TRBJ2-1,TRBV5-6,CASTWGQLDNEQFF
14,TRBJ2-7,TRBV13,CASSSGTTPSEQYF
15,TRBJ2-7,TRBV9,CASSVGQGLNDEQYF
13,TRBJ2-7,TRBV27,CASSTTGSYEQYF
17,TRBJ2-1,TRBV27,CASSLSAVSGAVDEQFF
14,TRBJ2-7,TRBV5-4,CASSPPDGTYEQYF
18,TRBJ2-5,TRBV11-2,CASSSFPGLAGREETQYF
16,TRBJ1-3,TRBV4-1,CASSQDLLVSGNTIYF
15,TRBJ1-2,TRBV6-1,CASSEGDRLYYGYTF
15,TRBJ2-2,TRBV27,CASSPTGGDTGELFF
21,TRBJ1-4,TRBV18,CASSPESQGAQPPATNEKLFF
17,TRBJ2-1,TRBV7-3,CASSPETLAGGRDEQFF
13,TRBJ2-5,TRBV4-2,CASSSSGEETQYF
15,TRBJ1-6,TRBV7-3,CASSLDRGYNSPLHF